The sequence of this T cell receptor beta chain was determined in a study of radiotherapy plus CTLA-4 blockade in lung cancer. Study context: Objective responses were recorded in around 18% of patients, with disease control recorded in 25% to 35%.

The study's findings and limits: Interferon-beta and early blood T cell clone dynamics reportedly predicted response best. Blood saw expansion of tumor-derived TCR clones after radiotherapy plus ipilimumab.

The CDR3 is made up of 17 amino acids. J was trimmed by 5 bases and V by 1 base; bases with no gene match: 11. Germline CDR1 and CDR2: SGHNT and YYREEE (reference sequence). Using immunoSEQ multiplex PCR, the repertoire was profiled, and TCRdb retains in-frame clones only, with some absent. The sample lists approximately 73,000 clones, more than 75% occurring once. Patients in the study, people with chemo-refractory metastatic non-small-cell lung cancer, received focal radiation plus ipilimumab CTLA-4 blockade. Notes on this clone: The target antigen is unknown.

The rearrangement joins TRBV5-4 to TRBJ2-5, with 10 bases aligning to TRBD2. The sample in question was peripheral blood, obtained from a patient treated with radiotherapy plus ipilimumab. The TCR was taken from a human donor with non-small cell lung cancer that progressed on radiotherapy plus ipilimumab. CDR3 region: CASSLLGSGRTRETQYF. The DNA for the CDR3 is TGTGCCAGCAGCTTGTTGGGTAGCGGGAGGACCAGGGAGACCCAGTACTTC.